These 24 T cell receptor beta chains originate from one sample sequenced in a study of T-cell reconstitution after alpha-beta-depleted transplantation in children. Unique molecular identifiers tagged the TCRbeta library. One entry per CDR3 protein results from TCRdb running MiXCR on the PCR reads. The sample has fewer than 450,000 distinct CDR3 sequences; around 15% are singletons. Here the sequenced sample was PBMCs, mostly from graft donor cells, taken 360 days after TCRalphabeta/CD19-depleted stem cell transplant. Source of these receptors: a male patient aged 2-15 years who had a stem cell transplant for acute lymphoblastic leukemia, so the T cells may come from the graft donor.

This rearrangement joins TRBV3-1 to TRBJ2-5, with 7 bases lining up with TRBD2. The CDR3 is 14 amino acids. The germline gives CDR1 LGHDT, CDR2 YNNKEL (reference sequence). J gave up 3 bases and V 4 bases, and 5 bases lay outside the gene matches. The CDR3 loop reads CASSPVAGEETQYF. The CDR3 region has the DNA TGTGCCAGCAGCCCTGTCGCGGGAGAAGAGACCCAGTACTTC.

This clonotype was seen only a few times. The CDR3 sequence: CASWDRGERDTEAFF. The CDR3 bases are TGTGCCAGCTGGGACAGGGGGGAGAGGGACACTGAAGCTTTCTTT. V and J are TRBV25-1 and TRBJ1-1; TRBD1 agrees at 11 bases. Germline V gives CDR1 MGHDK, CDR2 SYGVNS. Trimming removed 8 bases from V and 3 bases from J; junction bases left unmatched: 8. The length of the CDR3 is 15 residues.

This clonotype has just a few counts. The chain links TRBV20-1 to TRBJ2-1; 7 positions agree with TRBD2. The V and J ends lost 0 bases and 3 bases, in that order; junction bases with no gene match: 8. The CDR3 contains 16 residues. Germline V CDR1 and CDR2: DFQATT, SNEGSKA (reference sequence). CDR3 loop: CSARDWTSKDYNEQFF. CDR3 DNA: TGCAGTGCTAGAGATTGGACTAGTAAGGACTACAATGAGCAGTTCTTC.

This clonotype was counted only a few times. This chain uses TRBV27 with TRBJ2-7; 8 bases are shared with TRBD1. Germline V CDR1 and CDR2: MNHEY, SMNVEV (reference sequence). V lost 0 bases and J lost 3; bases outside the gene matches: 4. The CDR3 covers 15 residues. The CDR3 coding sequence is TGTGCCAGCAGTTTATCAGGACAGGGATTCTACGAGCAGTACTTC. It translates to CASSLSGQGFYEQYF.

This sequence joins TRBV20-1 and TRBJ2-3, with 9 bases lining up with TRBD2. The germline CDR1 and CDR2 sequences are DFQATT and SNEGSKA (reference sequence). With 3 bases clipped from V and 0 bases from J, the junction kept 13 bases outside the gene matches. CDR3 length equals 18 residues. DNA of the CDR3: TGCAGTGCTAGCTTGGGCGGGGGGGCCAGGGTGAGCACAGATACGCAGTATTTT. This encodes CSASLGGGARVSTDTQYF.

This clonotype has a count of ten or more. The chain uses TRBV27 and TRBJ2-6; D call uncertain. Germline loops: CDR1 MNHEY, CDR2 SMNVEV (reference sequence). V shed 3 bases and J shed 2 bases, with 8 bases lying between them. The CDR3 is 15 amino acids. The CDR3 nucleotides are TGTGCCAGCAGTTTGGGTGCCCCTGGGGCCAACGTCCTGACTTTC. Translation: CASSLGAPGANVLTF.

This clonotype has a handful of counts. The J gene is TRBJ2-2, the V gene TRBV2; D unresolved. This CDR3 contains 14 residues. Per germline, CDR1 SNHLY and CDR2 FYNNEI. Trimming cost V 6 bases and J 2 bases, with 10 bases left between them. The CDR3 DNA follows: TGTGCCAGCAGGGCAGGCCTTAACACCGGGGAGCTGTTTTTT. This encodes CASRAGLNTGELFF.

In this sample, this clonotype turned up many times. The chain uses TRBV5-1 and TRBJ1-1; 9 nucleotides match TRBD1. This CDR3 contains 14 residues. Looked up from germline, CDR1 is SGHRS and CDR2 is YFSETQ. The junction had 6 bases not matched to a gene; V was cut back by 4 bases and J by 5 bases. DNA of the CDR3: TGCGCCAGCAGCAAACAGGGGGCTCTTACTGAAGCTTTCTTT. Translation gives CASSKQGALTEAFF.

A few counts support this clonotype. This sequence joins TRBV7-2 and TRBJ2-1, with no clear D. V was cut by 2 bases and J by 12 bases, with 17 bases left in between. The CDR3 consists of 14 residues. Germline V CDR1 and CDR2: SGHTA, FQGNSA. The CDR3 nucleotides read TGTGCCAGCAGCTTAAACCTAGGTCTTTCCGGGCAGTTCTTC. Protein sequence: CASSLNLGLSGQFF.

This clonotype was observed many times. The V call is TRBV7-9, the J call TRBJ2-1; D ambiguous. Germline V gene lookup returns CDR1 SEHNR and CDR2 FQNEAQ (reference sequence). This CDR3 contains 12 residues. The V end was cut by 1 base, the J end by 6 bases, with 4 bases between. Here the CDR3 reads CASSLVVNEQFF. As DNA, the CDR3 is TGTGCCAGCAGCTTAGTTGTCAATGAGCAGTTCTTC.

The rearrangement links TRBV11-1 to TRBJ2-7, with 13 positions matching TRBD2. Germline V CDR1 and CDR2: SGHAT, FQDESV (reference sequence). The CDR3 length is 17 residues. The V and J ends lost 0 bases and 5 bases, in that order; junction bases with no gene match: 7. In DNA, the CDR3 is TGTGCCAGCAGCTTAGCGCAAGGACTAGCGGGAGTCAACGAGCAGTACTTC. The encoded protein is CASSLAQGLAGVNEQYF.

Remarks on this clonotype: A read error may be the cause here, since a much bigger clone is one base away. In DNA, the CDR3 is TGTGCCATCAGTTTTCACCCTGGGCGGGAAGGAAGAACAGATACGCAGTATTTT. Translation gives CAISFHPGREGRTDTQYF. V and J are TRBV12-3 or TRBV12-4 and TRBJ2-3, with D possibly TRBD2 on 6 matching bases. This CDR3 is built from 18 residues.

The chain couples TRBV4-1 to TRBJ1-1, with a tentative D call TRBD1 (5 bases). V was trimmed by 4 bases and J by 11 bases, leaving 20 bases between them. The CDR3 consists of 14 residues. Per the germline V gene, CDR1 is MGHRA and CDR2 is YSYEKL. The CDR3 is CASSRNLGVVSAFF. Here the CDR3 DNA reads TGCGCCAGCAGCCGCAACTTGGGGGTGGTTTCGGCTTTCTTT.

This clonotype was detected a few times. The rearrangement uses TRBV4-1 and TRBJ2-3, with TRBD2 identical over 7 bases. The germline V gene encodes CDR1 MGHRA and CDR2 YSYEKL. V shed 5 bases and J 0 bases; nucleotides not matched to a gene: 8. This CDR3 spans 16 amino acids. The CDR3 bases are TGCGCCAGCAGCAAAAGGACGGGAGGCAGCACAGATACGCAGTATTTT. Its protein product is CASSKRTGGSTDTQYF.

Comments on this clonotype: Given a much more abundant clone one base away, this may be a read error. The chain uses TRBV27 and TRBJ2-7; 9 nucleotides align to TRBD2. The ends lost 6 bases at V and 9 bases at J; junction bases unmatched: 21. CDR1 and CDR2 from the germline V gene are MNHEY and SMNVEV (reference sequence). This CDR3 has 17 amino acids. The CDR3 nucleotides read TGTGCCAGCAGACCCGGGACTAGCCTCCCGCCCTACGAGCGGCAGTACTTC. Its translation: CASRPGTSLPPYERQYF.

In this sample, this clonotype turned up a few times. The CDR3 coding sequence is TGTGCCAGCAGTGAAGCGCTTCTTTTTTATAATCCTAGCGGGAGCACAGATACGCAGTATTTT. It yields the protein CASSEALLFYNPSGSTDTQYF. The V gene is TRBV2, the J gene TRBJ2-3; 8 bases are shared with TRBD2. V lost 0 bases, J lost 0 bases, and 17 bases stayed unmatched. This CDR3 is 21 amino acids long. Germline CDR1 and CDR2: SNHLY and FYNNEI.

The genes are TRBV28 and TRBJ2-7; D is possibly TRBD1 (6 bases). Trimming shortened V by 7 bases and J by 4 bases, and 17 bases separated the two germline ends. The CDR3 totals 14 residues. Germline assignment: CDR1 MDHEN and CDR2 SYDVKM. The CDR3 region has the DNA TGTGCCAGCACCACCTCCGGACAGCGATACGAGCAGTACTTC. Its translation is CASTTSGQRYEQYF.

This clonotype has more than one count but fewer than ten. The chain recombines TRBV7-9 with TRBJ1-2, with D possibly matching TRBD1 (5 bases). The CDR3 is 14 amino acids. CDR1 and CDR2 (germline): SEHNR, FQNEAQ (reference sequence). V lost 8 bases and J lost 4, with 17 bases in between. CDR3 DNA: TGTGCCAGCGGAGACAGTGACATCCTCTATGGCTACACCTTC. It is translated as CASGDSDILYGYTF.

The table lists this clonotype with a few counts. The chain combines TRBV20-1 with TRBJ2-5; TRBD2 aligns across 11 bases. CDR3 length equals 15 residues. The V gene's germline CDR1 is DFQATT and CDR2 SNEGSKA (reference sequence). The V segment lost 1 base and the J segment 5 bases; nucleotides outside the gene matches: 6. The CDR3 reads CSARVTSGSRETQYF. The CDR3, as DNA: TGCAGTGCTAGAGTAACTAGCGGGAGTCGTGAGACCCAGTACTTC.

This clonotype was observed many times. The chain links TRBV9 to TRBJ2-3, with 7 bases aligning to TRBD2. The CDR3 consists of 19 residues. After removal of 0 bases from V and 4 bases from J, the junction contained 17 bases not matched to a gene. CDR1 is SGDLS and CDR2 is YYNGEE in the germline V gene. The CDR3 coding sequence is TGTGCCAGCAGCGTAGACGGGAGGACCACACGGGGGTTCGCAGATACGCAGTATTTT. The encoded protein is CASSVDGRTTRGFADTQYF.

The table lists this clonotype with a few counts. The chain couples TRBV5-6 to TRBJ2-7; TRBD1 might be the D (6 bases). This CDR3 spans 15 amino acids. Trimming removed 0 bases at V and 0 bases at J, with 10 bases between. Germline CDR1 reads SGHDT; CDR2 reads YYEEEE. DNA of the CDR3: TGTGCCAGCAGCTTGGAAGGGGGAGTCTCCTACGAGCAGTACTTC. It specifies CASSLEGGVSYEQYF.

V usage is TRBV27 and J usage is TRBJ2-7, with 7 nucleotides matching TRBD2. This CDR3 is 15 amino acids long. Germline CDR1 is MNHEY and CDR2 is SMNVEV (reference sequence). V gave up 5 bases and J gave up 0 bases; unmatched junction bases: 7. CDR3 DNA sequence: TGTGCCAGCAGTGTGACAGCGGGGTTCTCCTACGAGCAGTACTTC. This codes for CASSVTAGFSYEQYF.

This clonotype was seen only a few times. The chain couples TRBV20-1 to TRBJ2-1, with D maybe TRBD2 (6 bases). The ends were cut back, 3 bases at V and 9 bases at J, with 18 bases in the middle. CDR1 DFQATT and CDR2 SNEGSKA come from the germline V gene (reference sequence). CDR3 length equals 14 residues. The CDR3 spells CSASSGSRGFEQFF. Here the CDR3 DNA reads TGCAGTGCTAGCTCCGGGAGTAGAGGTTTTGAGCAGTTCTTC.

This clonotype was counted only a few times. The chain links TRBV20-1 to TRBJ2-3; weak D call: TRBD1 (6 bases). Trimming shortened V by 5 bases and J by 2 bases, and 23 bases separated the two germline ends. Germline V CDR1 and CDR2: DFQATT, SNEGSKA (reference sequence). CDR3 length: 17 residues. CDR3 in amino acids: CSAFPGTRQALTDTQYF. CDR3 in DNA: TGCAGTGCTTTTCCGGGTACGCGACAGGCCCTCACAGATACGCAGTATTTT.